Following are 8 T cell receptor beta chains from one sample sequenced in a study of tumor-infiltrating lymphocytes in localized non-small cell lung cancer. The repertoire was sequenced with immunoSEQ multiplex PCR; TCRdb's copy has only in-frame clones and lacks some. In the table there are around 9,900 clones, 81% of which are singletons. The sample taken for sequencing was uninvolved lung tissue not adjacent to the tumor. The receptor source for this set is a human donor with non-small cell lung cancer.

The V call is TRBV6-5, the J call TRBJ1-4; maybe TRBD1 (6 bases). The length of the CDR3 is 14 residues. The V gene lost 7 bases and the J gene lost 1 base, with 10 bases spanning the gap. The germline CDR1 and CDR2 sequences are MNHEY and SVGAGI. CDR3 coding DNA: TGTGCCAGCAAGAGGGGGTTAACTAATGAAAAACTGTTTTTT. Its protein product is CASKRGLTNEKLFF.

This rearrangement joins TRBV6-1 to TRBJ2-7; 13 positions agree with TRBD2. Germline assignment: CDR1 MNHNS and CDR2 SASEGT. CDR3 length equals 15 residues. Trimming at V came to 4 bases and at J to 7 bases, leaving 7 bases not matched to a gene. CDR3 bases: TGTGCCAGCAGTGGAGGACTAGCGGGAGTGTGGGAGCAGTACTTC. Encoded protein: CASSGGLAGVWEQYF.

V and J are TRBV7-2 and TRBJ2-5; D not resolved. Germline CDR1 reads SGHTA; CDR2 reads FQGNSA. V was clipped by 7 bases and J by 1 base, with 10 bases between them. The CDR3 is 13 residues long. The CDR3 DNA reads TGTGCCAGCACGACGGGCAGCCAAGAGACCCAGTACTTC. Translation gives CASTTGSQETQYF. Supplemented by reference TRBV7-2 and TRBJ2-5, the full variable domain reads GAGVSQSPSNKVTEKGKDVELRCDPISGHTALYWYRQSLGQGLEFLIYFQGNSAPDKSGLPSDRFSAERTGGSVSTLTIQRTQQEDSAVYLCASTTGSQETQYFGPGTRLLVL.

This chain joins TRBV5-1 and TRBJ2-4; the D gene could be TRBD1 or TRBD2 (5 bases each). V was clipped by 5 bases and J by 1 base, with 10 bases between them. CDR1 is SGHRS and CDR2 is YFSETQ in the germline V gene. The CDR3 spans 14 residues. The CDR3 region is CASSLGEAKNIQYF. In nucleotides, the CDR3 is TGCGCCAGCAGTCTGGGGGAGGCCAAAAACATTCAGTACTTC. The full variable domain, completed using reference TRBV5-1 and TRBJ2-4, is KAGVTQTPRYLIKTRGQQVTLSCSPISGHRSVSWYQQTPGQGLQFLFEYFSETQRNKGNFPGRFSGRQFSNSRSEMNVSTLELGDSALYLCASSLGEAKNIQYFGAGTRLSVL.

The genes are TRBV11-2 and TRBJ2-1; TRBD2 is a possible D gene (6 bases). With 2 bases removed from V and 2 bases from J, the gap between germline ends came to 13 bases. Germline V lookup: CDR1 SGHAT, CDR2 FQNNGV. This CDR3 is built from 16 residues. Here the CDR3 DNA reads TGTGCCAGCAGCTTATATACGGGAGTGGCCTACAATGAGCAGTTCTTC. It encodes CASSLYTGVAYNEQFF.

This chain connects TRBV7-8 to TRBJ1-4, with D unresolved. Germline V gene sequence: CDR1 SGHVS, CDR2 FQNEAQ. There are 14 residues in the CDR3. V was trimmed by 7 bases and J by 1 base, leaving 10 bases between them. CDR3 coding DNA: TGTGCCAGCACCTTTGGACGAACTAATGAAAAACTGTTTTTT. It translates to CASTFGRTNEKLFF.

The V call is TRBV7-2, the J call TRBJ2-5; D unclear. The germline V and J ends were trimmed by 1 base and 4 bases, with 13 bases remaining between them. This CDR3 region has 15 residues. Germline V CDR1 and CDR2: SGHTA, FQGNSA. In DNA form, the CDR3 reads TGTGCCAGCAGCTTAGGGGCCTGGTTAGGAGAGACCCAGTACTTC. It codes for CASSLGAWLGETQYF.

This rearrangement joins TRBV4-1 to TRBJ2-7; D tentatively fits TRBD1 or TRBD2 (5 bases each). V gave up 1 base and J gave up 4 bases, with 14 bases separating them. This CDR3 has 15 amino acids. CDR1 MGHRA and CDR2 YSYEKL come from the germline V gene. The CDR3 sequence is CASSQAAGRAYEQYF. DNA for the CDR3: TGCGCCAGCAGCCAAGCGGCAGGGAGAGCATACGAGCAGTACTTC.